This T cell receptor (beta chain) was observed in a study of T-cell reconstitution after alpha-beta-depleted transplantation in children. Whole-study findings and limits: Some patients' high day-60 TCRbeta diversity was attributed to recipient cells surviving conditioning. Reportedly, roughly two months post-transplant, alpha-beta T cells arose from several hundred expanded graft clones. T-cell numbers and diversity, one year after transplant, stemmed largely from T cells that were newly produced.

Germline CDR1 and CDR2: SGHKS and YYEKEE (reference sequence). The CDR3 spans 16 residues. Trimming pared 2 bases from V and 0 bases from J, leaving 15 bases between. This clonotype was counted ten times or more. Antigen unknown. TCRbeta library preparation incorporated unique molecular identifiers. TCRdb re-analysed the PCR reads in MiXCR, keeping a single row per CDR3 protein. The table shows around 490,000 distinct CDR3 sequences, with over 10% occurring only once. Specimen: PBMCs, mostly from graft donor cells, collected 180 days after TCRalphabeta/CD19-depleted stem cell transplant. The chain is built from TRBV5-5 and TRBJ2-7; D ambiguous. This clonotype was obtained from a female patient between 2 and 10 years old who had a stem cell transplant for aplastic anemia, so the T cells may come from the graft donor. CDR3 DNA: TGTGCCAGCAGCTTCCTCCGTGGCTTGAGCTCCTACGAGCAGTACGTC. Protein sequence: CASSFLRGLSSYEQYV.